Listed below are T cell receptor beta chains from one sample, sequenced in a study of blood T cell repertoires in COVID-19. Assay used: immunoSEQ multiplex PCR; TCRdb lists only in-frame clones, some missing. The sample lists about 200,000 clones, approximately 90% seen once, with 15% to 20% in the top ten. The specimen was peripheral blood. Receptors were obtained from a man aged 45-65 years with COVID-19, enrolled during active disease. The CDR3 runs from the conserved cysteine through the conserved F or W. A D gene is named only where the DNA matches it firmly. Expanded clones get a size class; other rows say once, few or many, or leave the size out.

j_call clone_size v_call d_call cdr3_aa cdr3_nt
TRBJ1-1 - TRBV27 - CASSYRAGDTEAFF TGTGCCAGCAGTTATCGGGCGGGGGACACTGAAGCTTTCTTT
TRBJ1-1 - TRBV5-1 TRBD1 CASSSGQDTEAFF TGCGCCAGCAGCTCGGGACAGGACACTGAAGCTTTCTTT
TRBJ1-2 - TRBV10-3 - CAISESKWEGPYGYTF TGTGCCATCAGTGAGTCTAAGTGGGAGGGGCCCTATGGCTACACCTTC
TRBJ2-5 - TRBV20-1 TRBD2 CSASPGLAGETQYF TGCAGTGCTAGTCCGGGACTAGCGGGAGAGACCCAGTACTTC
TRBJ2-7 - TRBV11-2 TRBD1 CASSPRQGATGEQYF TGTGCCAGCAGCCCCAGACAGGGGGCGACGGGCGAGCAGTACTTC
TRBJ1-3 - TRBV30 - CAWTTGIGNTIYF TGTGCCTGGACCACAGGGATCGGAAACACCATATATTTT
TRBJ1-4 - TRBV5-1 - CASSLVPATNEKLFF TGCGCCAGCAGCTTGGTCCCGGCAACTAATGAAAAACTGTTTTTT
TRBJ2-7 - TRBV29-1 TRBD2 CSASGGGNEQYF TGCAGCGCCTCGGGGGGGGGCAACGAGCAGTACTTC
TRBJ1-1 - TRBV19 TRBD1 CASSGSRQGGTEAFF TGTGCCAGTTCCGGAAGTAGACAGGGAGGAACTGAAGCTTTCTTT
TRBJ1-4 once TRBV6-5 - CASSSGGTNEKLFF TGTGCCAGCAGTTCGGGGGGAACTAATGAAAAACTGTTTTTT
TRBJ2-1 - TRBV2 TRBD2 CASKERGFYNEQFF TGTGCCAGCAAGGAGCGGGGGTTCTACAATGAGCAGTTCTTC
TRBJ2-5 once TRBV18 - CASSRAGEWETQYF TGTGCCAGCTCTCGCGCCGGGGAGTGGGAGACCCAGTACTTC
TRBJ2-5 - TRBV7-3 TRBD2 CASSSGLAGQETQYF TGTGCCAGCAGCTCGGGACTAGCGGGACAAGAGACCCAGTACTTC
TRBJ2-4 - TRBV30 TRBD1 CAWSGPGQGIIQYF TGTGCCTGGAGTGGACCGGGACAGGGTATCATTCAGTACTTC
TRBJ2-2 - TRBV7-3 TRBD1 CASSLAGTANTGELFF TGTGCCAGCAGCTTAGCCGGGACAGCGAACACCGGGGAGCTGTTTTTT
TRBJ2-2 - TRBV11-3 - CASSSNGGASTGELFF TGTGCCAGCAGCTCGAACGGAGGTGCTAGCACCGGGGAGCTGTTTTTT
TRBJ2-3 - TRBV19 - CASSINPSTSTDTQYF TGTGCCAGTAGTATCAATCCATCAACTAGCACAGATACGCAGTATTTT
TRBJ2-3 - TRBV9 TRBD2 CASSATSGSTDTQYF TGTGCCAGCAGCGCGACTAGCGGCAGCACAGATACGCAGTATTTT
TRBJ2-6 once TRBV4-2 TRBD2 CASSQAGGVSGANVLTF TGTGCCAGCAGCCAAGCGGGGGGTGTTTCTGGGGCCAACGTCCTGACTTTC
TRBJ2-3 - TRBV6-5 - CASSYYSGTSTDTQYF TGTGCCAGCAGTTACTATAGCGGAACTAGCACAGATACGCAGTATTTT
TRBJ2-3 - TRBV19 TRBD2 CASSTRGQGSGTSGSRITQYF TGTGCCAGTAGTACCCGGGGTCAAGGATCCGGGACTAGCGGGAGTCGAATTACGCAGTATTTT
TRBJ2-7 - TRBV5-1 TRBD1 CASSTGFGQGINEQYF TGCGCCAGCAGCACGGGATTCGGACAGGGTATTAACGAGCAGTACTTC
TRBJ1-5 - TRBV27 - CASSPQDISNQPQHF TGTGCCAGCAGTCCCCAGGACATTAGCAATCAGCCCCAGCATTTT
TRBJ2-2 few TRBV2 TRBD2 CASSEPPGGTGELFF TGTGCCAGCAGTGAACCCCCGGGGGGCACCGGGGAGCTGTTTTTT
TRBJ1-2 few TRBV2 - CASSEGRGGGYTF TGTGCCAGCAGCGAGGGCCGGGGTGGCGGCTACACCTTC
TRBJ2-7 - TRBV7-2 TRBD2 CASSLSSGMREQYF TGTGCCAGCAGCTTATCTAGCGGGATGCGCGAGCAGTACTTC
TRBJ1-6 - TRBV7-3 - CASSYTQNSPLHF TGTGCCAGCAGCTATACGCAGAATTCACCCCTCCACTTT
TRBJ1-1 - TRBV28 - CASSSPGTGIAEAFF TGTGCCAGCAGTTCGCCTGGTACAGGTATTGCTGAAGCTTTCTTT
TRBJ2-6 - TRBV9 - CASSVGGRAGANVLTF TGTGCCAGCAGCGTAGGAGGCAGGGCTGGGGCCAACGTCCTGACTTTC
TRBJ2-4 - TRBV12-3/TRBV12-4 - CASSLRPDIQYF TGTGCCAGCAGTTTACGTCCGGACATTCAGTACTTC
TRBJ1-1 - TRBV18 TRBD1 CASSPSWDRVNTEAFF TGTGCCAGCTCACCATCGTGGGACAGGGTGAACACTGAAGCTTTCTTT
TRBJ2-2 - TRBV7-2 - CASSLGTSTGELFF TGTGCCAGCAGCTTGGGGACAAGCACCGGGGAGCTGTTTTTT
TRBJ1-2 - TRBV5-6 TRBD1 CASSVDRGRTYGYTF TGTGCCAGCAGCGTCGACAGGGGGCGCACCTATGGCTACACCTTC
TRBJ2-5 once TRBV19 TRBD2 CASSRDSGRASETQYF TGTGCCAGTAGTAGAGATAGCGGGAGGGCCTCGGAGACCCAGTACTTC
TRBJ2-3 once TRBV6-5 TRBD1 CASSTGTGVDTQYF TGTGCCAGCAGCACCGGGACAGGGGTAGATACGCAGTATTTT
TRBJ2-7 - TRBV5-1 - CASGPYSSYEQYF TGCGCCAGCGGTCCCTATAGCTCCTACGAGCAGTACTTC
TRBJ1-4 - TRBV21-1 - CASSSHRAITNEKLFF TGTGCCAGCAGCTCCCACAGGGCTATAACTAATGAAAAACTGTTTTTT
TRBJ2-7 - TRBV27 - CASGPNYEQYF TGTGCCAGCGGGCCAAACTACGAGCAGTACTTC
TRBJ1-2 few TRBV4-2 TRBD1 CASSQKQGNFGGYTF TGTGCCAGCAGCCAAAAACAGGGGAATTTTGGTGGCTACACCTTC
TRBJ2-7 few TRBV7-2 - CASSPWGHYEQYF TGTGCCAGCAGCCCGTGGGGGCACTACGAGCAGTACTTC
TRBJ2-7 - TRBV3-1/TRBV3-2 - CASSQVRSYEQYF TGTGCCAGCAGCCAAGTTCGCAGCTACGAGCAGTACTTC
TRBJ1-3 once TRBV11-2 TRBD1 CASSQGQPGNTIYF TGTGCCAGCAGCCAGGGACAGCCGGGAAACACCATATATTTT
TRBJ2-7 - TRBV27 TRBD1 CASSLSGETGGSEQYF TGTGCCAGCAGTTTATCGGGGGAGACAGGGGGCTCCGAGCAGTACTTC
TRBJ1-2 - TRBV12-3/TRBV12-4 - CASSSFNYGYTF TGTGCCAGCAGTTCCTTTAACTATGGCTACACCTTC
TRBJ1-2 - TRBV6-2/TRBV6-3 TRBD1 CASSYSGTASYGYTF TGTGCCAGCAGTTACTCGGGGACAGCTTCCTATGGCTACACCTTC